This T cell receptor (beta chain) comes out of a study of tumor-infiltrating lymphocytes in primary liver carcinoma (dated by TCRdb to 2017 to 2019). With regard to the full study: Hepatocellular carcinoma (four) or combined HCC and intrahepatic cholangiocarcinoma (one) was present in the five patients, who were three men and two women aged 30 to 69 years. Reproducibility between technical replicate repertoires was high, with correlation coefficients above 0.95 and mean shared-clone rates approximately 0.88. A total of approximately 35 specimens from 5 patients underwent TCRbeta repertoire sequencing, comprising about 25 tumor regions, 5 adjacent noncancerous liver tissues and 5 peripheral blood samples. For each liver tumor, the study sampled five regions along with adjacent normal tissue and blood, and applied TCRbeta repertoire sequencing, expression microarrays and whole-exome sequencing. Tumors of the five patients were stage T1-T3 N0M0 with maximum diameters of 4.2 to 10 cm. Agilent mRNA microarray profiling was performed on the 25 to 30 tumor region samples to relate TCRbeta repertoire diversity to the local molecular phenotype. Samples yielded roughly 3.5 to 8 million productive TCRbeta reads; read depth did not differ significantly between tissue types.

This clonotype was picked up one time. What antigen it recognizes has not been identified. One junction end disagrees with the germline gene, perhaps due to a read error. CDR1 and CDR2 (SGHDT, YYEEEE) derive from the germline V gene. There are 15 amino acids in the CDR3, from cysteine to phenylalanine inclusive. Solely the CDR3 DNA is kept, with 45 bases framed from the first base. A constant-region primer and ProtoScript II reverse transcriptase were used to reverse-transcribe TCRbeta-specific cDNA from around 540 ng total RNA. TCRbeta libraries were built with three nested multiplex PCR rounds, a slightly modified ARM-PCR procedure. Multiplex TRBV1-TRBV30 forward primers and a Cbeta reverse primer were used in the first two PCR rounds, each of which was run for approximately 11 cycles. Sample barcodes and Illumina adapters were attached in a final 25-cycle PCR using Deep VentR polymerase. Amplicons of 200-500 bp were gel-purified with a QIAquick gel extraction kit before sequencing. An Illumina HiSeq 2500 was used to sequence the TCRbeta amplicons, generating 250-bp paired-end reads. In the paper's pipeline: Trimmomatic v0.33 was used to quality-trim the reads, and FLASH v1.2.11 was used to merge paired reads so that full CDR3 sequences could be recovered. MiGEC v1.2.1b assigned V, D and J germline segments to the rearranged TCRbeta sequences. VDJtools v1.0.0 computed clonotype statistics and Shannon-Wiener diversity indices. To cut down on sampling bias, every analysis after diversity analysis relied on just the 250 most abundant clonotypes from each sample. In-frame beta chains were kept once TCRdb had trimmed the public reads at Q25 with fastp and called clones with MiXCR. Each record represents a unique CDR3 protein, reported with the most common genes and DNA among its rows. The V and J calls come from TCRdb's annotation, not from the publication. The sample has more than 70,000 distinct CDR3 sequences on record, approximately 72% of them singletons. Approximately 19% of the sample rests with the top ten.

Total RNA and DNA were co-extracted without cell sorting from approximately 20-30 mg of bulk tissue using the AllPrep DNA/RNA mini kit. A few patients with histopathologically diagnosed primary liver carcinoma underwent surgical resection in China between November 2015 and 2016. At the time of sampling, the patients had chronic HBV infection and had not received any treatment. Five spatially separated regions were sampled from each tumor: the superior, inferior, left-lateral and right-lateral poles, plus the tumor centre. According to histology, viable tumor cells made up more than 85% of every tumor sample. Pieces of fresh tumor and adjacent tissue were cut in half, with one half kept in RNAlater at -80 degrees C and the other half sent for histology. Results the study describes overall, beyond this receptor: Since the samples were bulk and unsorted, there was no way to compare CD4+ and CD8+ T cell repertoires. Because sequencing covered only the TCR beta chain and unpaired alpha chains were not captured, true repertoire diversity is likely underestimated. Only a few patients were included in the study, and the authors note that the findings should be validated in a larger study. Pairs of tumor regions showed greater repertoire overlap (mean about 36%) than tumor-adjacent pairs (around 17%) or tumor-blood pairs (around 15%), which is consistent with antigen-driven expansion. A significantly larger repertoire fraction was made up by the top 250 clones in tumors than in blood (p = 0.039). Only about 8-25% of top clones were found in all five regions of a tumor, suggesting spatial heterogeneity of tumor-infiltrating T cells.

The rearrangement joined TRBV5-6 to TRBJ2-1; 9 of the junction bases match TRBD2. Material for sequencing was liver tumor tissue from sampling region 1. Reading the label with the study, this specimen's cell subset or site is: tumor region T1, superior pole. This clonotype was obtained from a man aged 40-49 years with primary liver carcinoma and hepatitis B virus infection. The nucleotide sequence reads as follows: TGTGCCATCAGCCAGGGACTAGCTCTTGGAGGGGAGCAGTCCTTC. Its protein is CAISQGLALGGEQSF.